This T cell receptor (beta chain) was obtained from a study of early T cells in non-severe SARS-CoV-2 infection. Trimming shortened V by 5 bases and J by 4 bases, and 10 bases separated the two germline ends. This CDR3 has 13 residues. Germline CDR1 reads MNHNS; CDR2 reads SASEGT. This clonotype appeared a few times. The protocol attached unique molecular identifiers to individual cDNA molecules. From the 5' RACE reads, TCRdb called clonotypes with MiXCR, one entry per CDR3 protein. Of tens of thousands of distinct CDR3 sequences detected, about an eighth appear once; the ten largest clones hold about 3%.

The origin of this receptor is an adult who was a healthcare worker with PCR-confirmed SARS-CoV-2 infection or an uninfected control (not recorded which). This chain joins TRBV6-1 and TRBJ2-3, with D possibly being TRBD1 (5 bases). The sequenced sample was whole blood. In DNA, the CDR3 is TGTGCCAGCAGTTTGCTAGGGGCAGATACGCAGTATTTT. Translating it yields CASSLLGADTQYF.